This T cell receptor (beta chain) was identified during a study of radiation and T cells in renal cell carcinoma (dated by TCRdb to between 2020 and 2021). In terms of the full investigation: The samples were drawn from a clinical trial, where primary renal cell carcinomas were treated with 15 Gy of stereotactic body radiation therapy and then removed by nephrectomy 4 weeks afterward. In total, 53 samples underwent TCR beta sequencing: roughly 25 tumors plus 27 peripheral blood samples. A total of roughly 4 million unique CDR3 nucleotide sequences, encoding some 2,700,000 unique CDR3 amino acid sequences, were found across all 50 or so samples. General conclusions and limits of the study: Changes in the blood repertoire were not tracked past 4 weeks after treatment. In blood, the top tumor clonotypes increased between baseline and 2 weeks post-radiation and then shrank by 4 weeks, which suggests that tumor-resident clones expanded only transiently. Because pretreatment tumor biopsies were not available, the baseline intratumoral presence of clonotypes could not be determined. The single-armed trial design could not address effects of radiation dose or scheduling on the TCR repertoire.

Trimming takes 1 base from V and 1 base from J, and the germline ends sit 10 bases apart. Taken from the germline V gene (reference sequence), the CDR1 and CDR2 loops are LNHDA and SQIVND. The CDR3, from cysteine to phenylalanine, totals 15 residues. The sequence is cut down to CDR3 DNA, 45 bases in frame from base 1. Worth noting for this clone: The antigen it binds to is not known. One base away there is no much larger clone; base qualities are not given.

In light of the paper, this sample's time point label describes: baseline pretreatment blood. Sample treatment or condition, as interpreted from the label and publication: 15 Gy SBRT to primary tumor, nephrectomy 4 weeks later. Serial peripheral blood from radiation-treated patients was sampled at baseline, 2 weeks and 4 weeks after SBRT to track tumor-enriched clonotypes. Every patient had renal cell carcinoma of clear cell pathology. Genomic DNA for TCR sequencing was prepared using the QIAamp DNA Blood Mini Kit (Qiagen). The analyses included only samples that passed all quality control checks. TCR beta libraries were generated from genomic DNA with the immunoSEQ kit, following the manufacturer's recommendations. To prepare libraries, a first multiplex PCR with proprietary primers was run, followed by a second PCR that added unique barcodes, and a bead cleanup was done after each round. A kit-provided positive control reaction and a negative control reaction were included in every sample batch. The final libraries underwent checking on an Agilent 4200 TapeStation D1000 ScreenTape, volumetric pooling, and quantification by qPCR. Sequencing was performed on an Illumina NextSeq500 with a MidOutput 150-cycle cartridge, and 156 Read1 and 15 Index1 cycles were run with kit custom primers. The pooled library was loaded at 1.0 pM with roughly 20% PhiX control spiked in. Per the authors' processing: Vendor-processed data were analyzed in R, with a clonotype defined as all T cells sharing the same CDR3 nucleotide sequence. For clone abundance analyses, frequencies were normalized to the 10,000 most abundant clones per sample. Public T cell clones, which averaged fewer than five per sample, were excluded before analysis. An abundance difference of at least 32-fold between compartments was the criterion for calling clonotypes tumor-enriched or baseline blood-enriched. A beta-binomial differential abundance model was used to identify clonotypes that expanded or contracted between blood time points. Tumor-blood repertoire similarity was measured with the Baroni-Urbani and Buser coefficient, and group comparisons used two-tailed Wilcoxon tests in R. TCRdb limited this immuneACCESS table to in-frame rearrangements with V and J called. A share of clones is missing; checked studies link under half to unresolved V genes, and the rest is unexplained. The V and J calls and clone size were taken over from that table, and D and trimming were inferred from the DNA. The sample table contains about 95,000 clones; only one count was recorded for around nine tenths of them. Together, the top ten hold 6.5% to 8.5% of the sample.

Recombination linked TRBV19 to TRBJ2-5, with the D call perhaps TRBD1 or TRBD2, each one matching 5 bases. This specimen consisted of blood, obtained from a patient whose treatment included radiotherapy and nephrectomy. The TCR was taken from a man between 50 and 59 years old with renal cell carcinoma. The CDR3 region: CASSIAGAGQETQYF. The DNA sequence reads TGTGCCAGTAGTATAGCTGGGGCGGGCCAAGAGACCCAGTACTTC.